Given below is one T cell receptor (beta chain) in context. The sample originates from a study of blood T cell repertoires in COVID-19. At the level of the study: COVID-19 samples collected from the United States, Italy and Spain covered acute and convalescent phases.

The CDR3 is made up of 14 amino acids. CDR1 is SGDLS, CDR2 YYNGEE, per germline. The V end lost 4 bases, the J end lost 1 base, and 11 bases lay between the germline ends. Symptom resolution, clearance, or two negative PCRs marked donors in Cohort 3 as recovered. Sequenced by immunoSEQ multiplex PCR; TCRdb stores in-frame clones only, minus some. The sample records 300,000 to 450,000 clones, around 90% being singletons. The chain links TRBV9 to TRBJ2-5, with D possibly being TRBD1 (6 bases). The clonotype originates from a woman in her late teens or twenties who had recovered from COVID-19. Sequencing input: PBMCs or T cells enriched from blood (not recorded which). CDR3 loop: CASSFMDSQETQYF. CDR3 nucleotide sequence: TGTGCCAGCAGCTTCATGGACAGCCAAGAGACCCAGTACTTC.